These 26 T cell receptor beta chains originate from one sample sequenced in a study of T-cell memory formation after mild COVID-19. TCRdb re-called the 5' RACE reads with MiXCR, one entry per CDR3 protein. Of more than 450,000 distinct CDR3 sequences in the sample, about a sixth are singletons; the top ten hold more than 10%. Sequenced input: PBMCs or a T cell subset sorted from them (not recorded which). These receptors were obtained from an adult woman who had mild COVID-19 (a few samples of this study predate the infection). Cell type and time point are not known.

The CDR3 here is CSAPTTSDQETQYF. CDR3 bases: TGCAGTGCTCCCACGACTAGCGACCAAGAGACCCAGTACTTC. The gene calls are TRBV20-1 and TRBJ2-5; 8 nucleotides match TRBD2. Unmatched junction bases numbered 5, after V lost 5 bases and J lost 0 bases. Germline V lookup: CDR1 DFQATT, CDR2 SNEGSKA (reference sequence). This CDR3 region has 14 residues.

The V gene is TRBV7-9, the J gene TRBJ1-1; D is perhaps TRBD1 (6 bases). CDR1 and CDR2 (germline): SEHNR, FQNEAQ (reference sequence). The germline V and J ends were trimmed by 3 bases and 6 bases, with 14 bases remaining between them. The length of the CDR3 is 14 residues. CDR3 DNA sequence: TGTGCCAGCAGCTTTCCGGGGGGCGTATCTGAAGCTTTCTTT. This encodes CASSFPGGVSEAFF.

Only a few counts were recorded for this clonotype. V usage is TRBV4-2 and J usage is TRBJ2-7; TRBD2 matches 13 bases. Germline values: CDR1 LGHNA, CDR2 YNFKEQ. The CDR3 has 16 residues. V lost 0 bases, J lost 6 bases, and 5 bases stayed unmatched. CDR3 bases: TGTGCCAGCAGCCAAGAACGAGGACTAGCGGGAGCCGAGCAGTACTTC. Its translation: CASSQERGLAGAEQYF.

This clonotype has more than one count but fewer than ten. V usage is TRBV9 and J usage is TRBJ2-3; D uncertain. This CDR3 is built from 12 residues. CDR1 SGDLS and CDR2 YYNGEE come from the germline V gene. The V end lost 7 bases, the J end lost 5 bases, and 11 bases lay between the germline ends. The DNA for the CDR3 is TGTGCCAGCGCCCTTGACCTAGATACGCAGTATTTT. Amino acid sequence: CASALDLDTQYF.

In this sample, this clonotype turned up a few times. The rearrangement links TRBV24-1 to TRBJ2-5; 11 nucleotides align to TRBD2. The ends lost 4 bases at V and 1 base at J; junction bases unmatched: 7. CDR3 length equals 17 residues. The germline CDR1 and CDR2 sequences are KGHDR and SFDVKD. The CDR3 DNA reads TGTGCCACCAGTGACCCGCGACTAGCGGGAAGCCAAGAGACCCAGTACTTC. Protein product: CATSDPRLAGSQETQYF.

In its sample, this clonotype was seen many times. V and J are TRBV5-1 and TRBJ2-3; TRBD2 matches at 11 bases. This CDR3 has 15 residues. Per germline, CDR1 SGHRS and CDR2 YFSETQ. The trim removed 4 bases at V and 2 bases at J, leaving 3 bases unmatched. As DNA, the CDR3 is TGCGCCAGCAGCGGGACTAGCGGTCCCACAGATACGCAGTATTTT. This codes for CASSGTSGPTDTQYF.

A few counts support this clonotype. The chain uses TRBV5-1 and TRBJ1-3; D might be TRBD1 (6 bases). Germline V CDR1 and CDR2: SGHRS, YFSETQ. The CDR3 is 17 amino acids. Trimming removed 4 bases from V and 0 bases from J, with 17 bases in between. CDR3 sequence reads: CASSVSPGASSGNTIYF. The CDR3 bases are TGCGCCAGCAGCGTTTCACCGGGGGCCTCCTCTGGAAACACCATATATTTT.

The chain has TRBV20-1 and TRBJ1-1; weak D call: TRBD1 (5 bases). Trimming took off 4 bases at V and 1 base at J, with 7 bases between the two ends. Germline assignment: CDR1 DFQATT and CDR2 SNEGSKA (reference sequence). The CDR3 has 12 amino acids. The CDR3 sequence is CSATRENTEAFF. The CDR3 DNA sequence: TGCAGTGCTACCAGGGAGAACACTGAAGCTTTCTTT.

This clonotype was seen only a few times. The chain has TRBV7-6 and TRBJ1-6; tentatively, D is TRBD1 (5 bases). V was pared by 7 bases and J by 8 bases, with 9 bases between. In germline, CDR1 is SGHVS, CDR2 FNYEAQ. The CDR3 is made up of 12 amino acids. CDR3 sequence reads: CASTAGDSPLHF. The CDR3 DNA sequence: TGTGCCAGCACCGCGGGGGATTCACCCCTCCACTTT.

The chain couples TRBV18 to TRBJ2-7; D is perhaps TRBD2 (6 bases). CDR3 size: 14 residues. Trimming pared 4 bases from V and 2 bases from J, leaving 12 bases between. CDR1 and CDR2 from the germline V gene are KGHSH and LQKENI. CDR3 residues: CASSRRDSPYEQYF. CDR3 DNA sequence: TGTGCCAGCTCACGCCGGGACTCACCCTACGAGCAGTACTTC.

The chain joins TRBV5-1 to TRBJ2-4; TRBD2 is a possible D gene (5 bases). CDR3 length: 16 amino acids. Germline CDR1 reads SGHRS; CDR2 reads YFSETQ. V lost 3 bases and J 0 bases, leaving 13 bases between the germline ends. In nucleotides, the CDR3 is TGCGCCAGCAGCTACGCGGGTCCGGCAGCCAAAAACATTCAGTACTTC. This translates into CASSYAGPAAKNIQYF.

This clonotype was counted only a few times. The chain carries TRBV7-9 and TRBJ1-1; tentative D call: TRBD1 (6 bases). Germline CDR1 and CDR2: SEHNR and FQNEAQ (reference sequence). V shed 3 bases and J shed 6 bases, with 11 bases lying between them. The CDR3 contains 13 residues. The DNA for the CDR3 is TGTGCCAGCAGCTTGGACAGTATCTCTGAAGCTTTCTTT. Residues: CASSLDSISEAFF.

This clonotype appeared a few times. Here the CDR3 DNA reads TGTGCCAGCAGCCCCACCCTCGTTGGACCCCCCTTAGGCACCTACGAGCAGTACTTC. Its protein product is CASSPTLVGPPLGTYEQYF. The V and J genes are TRBV11-2 and TRBJ2-7; D uncertain. The V end lost 5 bases, the J end lost 2 bases, and 28 bases lay between the germline ends. The CDR3 runs 19 residues. The germline V gene encodes CDR1 SGHAT and CDR2 FQNNGV.

The sample holds a few counts of this clonotype. The rearrangement links TRBV29-1 to TRBJ1-2, with unresolved D. Germline CDR1 SQVTM, CDR2 ANQGSEA. The CDR3 loop spans 13 amino acids. V lost 0 bases and J 7 bases, leaving 12 bases between the germline ends. The CDR3 sequence: CSVEEWERGGYTF. DNA for the CDR3: TGCAGCGTTGAAGAGTGGGAACGTGGTGGCTACACCTTC. The full variable domain, in which reference TRBV29-1 and TRBJ1-2 provide the parts outside the CDR3, is SAVISQKPSRDICQRGTSLTIQCQVDSQVTMMFWYRQQPGQSLTLIATANQGSEATYESGFVIDKFPISRPNLTFSTLTVSNMSPEDSSIYLCSVEEWERGGYTFGSGTRLTVV.

This clonotype was recorded at least ten times. This CDR3 reads CASSSSAAGLTGELFF. The CDR3, as DNA: TGTGCCAGCAGCTCCTCAGCTGCGGGATTAACCGGGGAGCTGTTTTTT. The chain couples TRBV7-6 to TRBJ2-2, with a possible D match to TRBD2 (6 bases). The CDR3 runs 16 residues. Looked up from germline, CDR1 is SGHVS and CDR2 is FNYEAQ. Between the trimmed V and J ends, which lost 4 bases and 5 bases, there was a span of 17 bases.

This clonotype has ten or more counts. The chain employs TRBV24-1 and TRBJ2-6; D might be TRBD1 (5 bases). CDR3 length: 17 amino acids. Germline lookup yields CDR1 KGHDR and CDR2 SFDVKD. V lost 2 bases and J 0 bases, leaving 10 bases between the germline ends. This CDR3 reads CATSDSQGPSGANVLTF. CDR3 nucleotides: TGTGCCACCAGTGATTCTCAGGGTCCCTCTGGGGCCAACGTCCTGACTTTC.

The V gene is TRBV24-1, the J gene TRBJ2-7; 9 nucleotides align to TRBD1. The CDR3 length is 16 residues. V lost 4 bases and J lost 3; bases outside the gene matches: 9. The germline gives CDR1 KGHDR, CDR2 SFDVKD. CDR3 nucleotides: TGTGCCACCAGTGAAACCCCGGGACAGGGAGTCTACGAGCAGTACTTC. Encoded protein: CATSETPGQGVYEQYF.

Notes on this clonotype: The junction and the germline gene differ at one end; a read error may be behind it. The V call is TRBV29-1, the J call TRBJ2-3; possible D gene TRBD2, 5 bases. The length of the CDR3 is 12 residues. The germline V gene encodes CDR1 SQVTM and CDR2 ANQGSEA. CDR3 sequence (DNA): TGCAGCGTTGCGGCTAGCAAAGATACGCAGTATTTT. Amino acid sequence: CSVAASKDTQYF.

The chain joins TRBV4-3 to TRBJ2-1; 8 bases agree with TRBD2. The V gene's germline CDR1 is LGHNA and CDR2 YSLEER. V lost 0 bases, J lost 6 bases, and 1 base stayed unmatched. CDR3 length: 14 residues. This CDR3 is CASSQDREGNEQFF. As DNA, the CDR3 is TGCGCCAGCAGCCAAGATCGGGAGGGCAATGAGCAGTTCTTC.

This clonotype was seen more than once but under ten times. V usage is TRBV18 and J usage is TRBJ2-3; tentatively, D is TRBD1 (7 bases). CDR1 is KGHSH, CDR2 LQKENI, per germline. V gave up 6 bases and J gave up 4 bases, with 14 bases separating them. This CDR3 spans 14 amino acids. This CDR3 is CASSRARGADTQYF. The CDR3 DNA follows: TGTGCCAGCTCCCGGGCCAGGGGGGCAGATACGCAGTATTTT.

This clonotype was seen more than once but under ten times. The chain carries TRBV5-6 and TRBJ2-2; a possible D gene is TRBD1 (6 bases). V gave up 2 bases and J gave up 0 bases, with 23 bases separating them. Germline-derived CDR1 and CDR2 are SGHDT and YYEEEE. The CDR3 sequence is 20 residues long. Here the CDR3 reads CASSFGWGRLTGSNTGELFF. In DNA form, the CDR3 reads TGTGCCAGCAGCTTTGGTTGGGGGCGGCTGACAGGATCGAACACCGGGGAGCTGTTTTTT.

This clonotype has a handful of counts. The chain is built from TRBV2 and TRBJ2-7; 9 positions match TRBD2. Per germline, CDR1 SNHLY and CDR2 FYNNEI. The CDR3 extends over 13 amino acids. J lost 6 bases, V lost 4 bases, and 4 bases had no gene match. CDR3 nucleotide sequence: TGTGCCAGCAGTGGCGGGGGGGGTCGCGAGCAGTACTTC. Translating gives CASSGGGGREQYF.

The V and J genes are TRBV7-2 and TRBJ2-5; 7 bases match TRBD2. The V gene end was trimmed by 5 bases and the J gene end by 5 bases; junction bases not matched to a gene: 8. CDR1 is SGHTA and CDR2 is FQGNSA in the germline V gene. The CDR3 is 14 residues long. CDR3 DNA sequence: TGTGCCAGCAGCCCATTTGGGGGGGGGGAGACCCAGTACTTC. Translated: CASSPFGGGETQYF.

The chain uses TRBV9 and TRBJ2-4; 11 positions match TRBD1. CDR1 SGDLS and CDR2 YYNGEE come from the germline V gene. V was pared by 3 bases and J by 3 bases, with 5 bases of the junction left unmatched. This CDR3 region has 16 residues. The CDR3 region has the DNA TGTGCCAGCAGCGAGGGACAGGGGGAAGGCAAAAACATTCAGTACTTC. Translating it yields CASSEGQGEGKNIQYF.

This clonotype was recorded a few times. This rearrangement joins TRBV6-5 to TRBJ2-4; 7 nucleotides align to TRBD1. This CDR3 contains 16 residues. The V gene end was trimmed by 0 bases and the J gene end by 8 bases; junction bases not matched to a gene: 10. CDR1 MNHEY and CDR2 SVGAGI come from the germline V gene. This CDR3 is CASSYSGSDRAHIQYF. As DNA, the CDR3 is TGTGCCAGCAGTTACTCGGGGTCAGACAGGGCACACATTCAGTACTTC.

This clonotype was seen more than once but under ten times. The chain employs TRBV12-3 or TRBV12-4 and TRBJ1-2; tentative D call: TRBD1 (5 bases). Trimming stripped 7 bases from V and 2 bases from J, with 20 bases between. This CDR3 is 16 amino acids long. DNA for the CDR3: TGTGCCAGCACCCGAATCTTCAGGGCCGAGAACTATGGCTACACCTTC. Translation: CASTRIFRAENYGYTF.